The entry that follows covers one TCR beta chain sequence. Its antigen is currently not known. No clone much larger than this one lies a single base away; base qualities are absent. The sample comes from a study of shared clonotypes between healthy human individuals (dated by TCRdb to between 2020 and 2021). Broadly, across the study: The cohort comprised a couple of women and a few men aged 18 to 49 years. Libraries were prepared and TCR repertoires were sequenced by different laboratories using diverse techniques, in order to increase sequencing depth and limit assay-specific biases. Per donor, three plates each were used for CD4 naive and CD4 memory, two for CD8 naive, and one for CD8 memory. Leukapheresis yielded between about 0.94 and 9.5 billion PBMCs per donor. The study deeply sequenced blood TCR repertoires of about 5 healthy adults to estimate repertoire size and the extent of clonotype sharing between individuals. Summary of the overall study and its limitations: The genetic and exposure-history diversity represented was limited by the small number of donors. Pairwise subsampling led to the expectation that sequencing depth would affect the degree of clonotype sharing among donors. Larger estimated clonotype richness was generally found for naive subsets than for memory subsets. Higher generation probabilities were observed for clonotypes shared by all four sorted-subset donors than for non-shared clonotypes. Incomplete sequencing was indicated by rarefaction of sorted-subset datasets, despite the large sequencing depth. Only blood was sampled, and tissue TCR repertoires likely differ from those in blood. Across a handful of donors, approximately 5% of naive CD4, around 3.3% of naive CD8, under 2.5% of memory CD4, and under 0.45% of memory CD8 clonotypes were shared.

CDR1 and CDR2 were assigned from the germline V gene as MNHEY and SVGAGI. V lost 0 bases and J lost 7 bases; the stretch between them is 15 bases long. The CDR3 covers 16 residues, taking in both the cysteine and the phenylalanine. Only the CDR3 region is kept as DNA, spanning 48 bases read in frame from base 1. TCR CDR3 regions were amplified from genomic DNA by multiplex PCR using the deep immunoSEQ assay. Extracted genomic DNA from each cell subset was distributed evenly across all wells of several immunoSEQ 96-well plates, and each plate was treated as a replicate. For sorted subsets, 150 to 250 ng genomic DNA, equal to tens of thousands of T cell genomes, was loaded into each replicate PCR. The purified libraries were quantified using a Qubit 3.0 fluorometer, sized with a Bioanalyzer 2100, and then quantified again using the KAPA Library Quantification kit. A separate single-read 150-cycle Illumina NextSeq 550 flow cell was used to sequence each immunoSEQ 96-well plate. On the authors' methods: The immunoSEQ output contained only junctional sequences without quality scores, so filtering could not match that applied to full-length reads. To assign V/J genes and CDR3, sequences were annotated against IMGT germline references using PyIR, a Python wrapper for IgBLAST v1.9. Reads were removed for weak V/J assignments (E-value above 1e-6), missing CDR3, stop codons, out-of-frame junctions, or ambiguous translated residues. A V3J clonotype was defined by an identical inferred V gene, J gene, and CDR3 amino acid sequence. To compute the percentage overlap between repertoires, the number of shared unique clonotypes was divided by the size of the smaller repertoire. Repertoire richness was assessed with RTK rarefaction, the Chao1 estimator, and Recon v2.1 estimates of unobserved clonotypes. For all TCRbeta clonotypes obtained by the gDNA method from a few donors, generation probabilities were computed with OLGA. As stored in TCRdb, this immuneACCESS dataset retains in-frame rearrangements with V and J assigned. A fraction of the clones does not appear; measured against another copy, unresolved V genes explain less than half of the discrepancy, and the remainder lacks a known reason. V, J and clone size derive from that table, while D and trimming were established from the DNA sequence. Across this sample there are 1.5 million to 2.5 million clones, with 85% to 95% seen only once. Of the sample, 1% to 1.5% is held by the ten largest clones.

CD8 naive samples consisted of CD45RO-negative cells that were positively selected for CCR7, yielding a CD45RA+CCR7+ population without TemRA cells. Donors were healthy HIV-negative adults with no recently reported acute infections or vaccinations. Every donor was a Caucasian adult living in Nashville, Tennessee, USA. After blood collection by leukapheresis, PBMCs were isolated using Ficoll-Histopaque density gradient centrifugation and then cryopreserved in the vapor phase of liquid nitrogen. Analytical flow cytometry was used to check the purity and quantity of each magnetically sorted T cell population. Genomic DNA was isolated from every sorted fraction and measured by UV absorbance on a Nanodrop 2000c.

Sample: naive CD8+ T cells sorted from blood. The intended sense of this specimen's cell subset or site label: CD45RA+CCR7+. The chain is made from TRBV6-5 and TRBJ1-4; TRBD1 could be the D gene, as 5 bases match. The receptor's source is a man aged 18 to 29 in good health. In nucleotide form, the sequence is TGTGCCAGCAGTTACTCCCCCGGGGCGGAGGCTGAAAAACTGTTTTTT. This is translated as CASSYSPGAEAEKLFF.